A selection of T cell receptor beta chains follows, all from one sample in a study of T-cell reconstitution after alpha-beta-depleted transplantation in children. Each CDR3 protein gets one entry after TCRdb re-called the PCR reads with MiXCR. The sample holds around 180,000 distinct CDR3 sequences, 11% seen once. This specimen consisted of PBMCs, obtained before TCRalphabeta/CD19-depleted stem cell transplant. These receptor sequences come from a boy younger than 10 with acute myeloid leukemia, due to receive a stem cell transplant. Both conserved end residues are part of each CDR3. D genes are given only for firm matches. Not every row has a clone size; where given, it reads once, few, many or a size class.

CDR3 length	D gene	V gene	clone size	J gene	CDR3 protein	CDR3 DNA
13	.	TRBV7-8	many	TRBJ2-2	CASSRVGGGELFF	TGTGCCAGCAGCAGAGTGGGAGGCGGGGAGCTGTTTTTT
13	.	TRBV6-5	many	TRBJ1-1	CASSYDAYAEAFF	TGTGCCAGCAGTTACGACGCGTACGCTGAAGCTTTCTTT
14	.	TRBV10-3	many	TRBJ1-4	CAISGTATNEKLFF	TGTGCCATCAGTGGGACAGCAACTAATGAAAAACTGTTTTTT
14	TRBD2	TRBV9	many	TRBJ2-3	CASSSWGGVDTQYF	TGTGCCAGCAGCTCCTGGGGAGGGGTCGATACGCAGTATTTT
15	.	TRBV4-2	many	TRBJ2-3	CASSQPDRNTDTQYF	TGTGCCAGCAGCCAACCTGACAGAAACACAGATACGCAGTATTTT
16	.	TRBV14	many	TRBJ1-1	CASSQGSSLRATEAFF	TGTGCCAGCAGCCAAGGGTCCTCTTTGAGGGCCACTGAAGCTTTCTTT
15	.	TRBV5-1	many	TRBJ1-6	CASSLEDGRNSPLHF	TGCGCCAGCAGCTTGGAGGACGGGAGAAATTCACCCCTCCACTTT
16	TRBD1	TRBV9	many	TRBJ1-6	CASSVGTGPNNSPLHF	TGTGCCAGCAGCGTAGGGACAGGACCAAATAATTCACCCCTCCACTTT
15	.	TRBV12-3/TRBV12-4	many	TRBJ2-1	CASRLSDSSYNEQFF	TGTGCCAGCAGGCTAAGCGACAGCTCCTACAATGAGCAGTTCTTC
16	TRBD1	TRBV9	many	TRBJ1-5	CASSSGGPLSNQPQHF	TGTGCCAGCAGCTCAGGGGGCCCCCTTAGCAATCAGCCCCAGCATTTT
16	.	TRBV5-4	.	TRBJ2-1	CASSPGGRSGGNEQFF	TGTGCCAGCAGCCCCGGGGGGCGGAGTGGGGGCAACGAGCAGTTCTTC
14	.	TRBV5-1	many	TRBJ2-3	CASSLESEGDTQYF	TGCGCCAGCAGCTTGGAGAGTGAGGGCGATACGCAGTATTTT
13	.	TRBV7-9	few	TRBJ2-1	CASSSRDHNEQFF	TGTGCCAGCAGCTCCCGGGACCACAATGAGCAGTTCTTC
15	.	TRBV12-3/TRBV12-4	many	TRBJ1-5	CASSRNRDTNQPQHF	TGTGCCAGCAGCCGAAACCGGGACACAAATCAGCCCCAGCATTTT
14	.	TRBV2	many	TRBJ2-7	CASTERAYFYEQYF	TGTGCCAGCACCGAAAGGGCCTACTTCTACGAGCAGTACTTC
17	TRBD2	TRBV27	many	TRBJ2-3	CASSLSLGAGGSDTQYF	TGTGCCAGCAGTTTATCGTTAGGAGCGGGAGGGTCGGATACGCAGTATTTT
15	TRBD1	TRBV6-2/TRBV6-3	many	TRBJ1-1	CASSYSPGGDAEAFF	TGTGCCAGCAGTTACTCCCCAGGGGGCGACGCTGAAGCTTTCTTT
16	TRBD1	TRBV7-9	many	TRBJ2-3	CASSLQGDVKADTQYF	TGTGCCAGCAGCCTCCAGGGGGATGTCAAGGCAGATACGCAGTATTTT
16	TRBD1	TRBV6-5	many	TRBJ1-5	CASSYAGTGGEEPQHF	TGTGCCAGCAGTTACGCCGGGACAGGGGGCGAGGAGCCCCAGCATTTT
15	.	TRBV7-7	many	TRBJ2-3	CASSPRKDGTDTQYF	TGTGCCAGCAGCCCCCGGAAGGACGGGACAGATACGCAGTATTTT
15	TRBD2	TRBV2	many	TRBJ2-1	CASKRTSGGRNEQFF	TGTGCCAGCAAACGGACTAGCGGGGGCAGGAATGAGCAGTTCTTC
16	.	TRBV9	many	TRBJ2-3	CASSEPPGLPTDTQYF	TGTGCCAGCAGCGAACCTCCCGGACTACCTACAGATACGCAGTATTTT
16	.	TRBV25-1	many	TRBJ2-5	CASSDAYKGGFETQYF	TGTGCCAGCAGTGATGCCTATAAGGGGGGTTTTGAGACCCAGTACTTC
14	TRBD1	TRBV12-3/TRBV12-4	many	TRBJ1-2	CASIGGRGTYGYTF	TGTGCCAGCATAGGGGGCCGGGGGACCTATGGCTACACCTTC
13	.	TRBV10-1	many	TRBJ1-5	CASSGSPLGPQHF	TGCGCCAGCAGTGGAAGCCCTCTCGGGCCCCAGCATTTT
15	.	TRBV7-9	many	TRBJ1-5	CASSLGGGGNQPQHF	TGTGCCAGCAGCTTAGGTGGGGGAGGCAATCAGCCCCAGCATTTT
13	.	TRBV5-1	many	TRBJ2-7	CASSSHRVDEQYF	TGCGCCAGCAGCTCCCACAGGGTCGACGAGCAGTACTTC
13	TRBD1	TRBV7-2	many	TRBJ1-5	CASSGQGDQPQHF	TGTGCCAGCAGTGGACAGGGGGATCAGCCCCAGCATTTT
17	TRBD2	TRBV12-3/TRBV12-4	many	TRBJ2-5	CASSLGVSASGRETQYF	TGTGCCAGCAGTTTGGGAGTTAGTGCTAGCGGGAGAGAGACCCAGTACTTC
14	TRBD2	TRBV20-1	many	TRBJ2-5	CSARPQAGLETQYF	TGCAGTGCAAGGCCCCAAGCGGGGCTGGAGACCCAGTACTTC